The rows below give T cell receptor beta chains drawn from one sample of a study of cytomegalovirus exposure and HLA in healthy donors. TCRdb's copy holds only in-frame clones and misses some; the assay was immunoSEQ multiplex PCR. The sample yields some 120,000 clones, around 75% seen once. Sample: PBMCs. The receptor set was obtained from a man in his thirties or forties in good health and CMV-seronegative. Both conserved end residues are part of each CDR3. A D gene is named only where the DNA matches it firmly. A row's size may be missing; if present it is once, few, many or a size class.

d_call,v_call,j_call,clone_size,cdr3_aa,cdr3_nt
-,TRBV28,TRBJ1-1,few,CASNSPTEAFF,TGTGCCAGCAATTCTCCCACTGAAGCTTTCTTT
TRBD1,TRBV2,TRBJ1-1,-,CASRVTGGSDTEAFF,TGTGCCAGCAGGGTGACAGGGGGCAGTGACACTGAAGCTTTCTTT
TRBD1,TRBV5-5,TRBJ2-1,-,CASSLLTGGANNEQFF,TGTGCCAGCAGCTTGCTCACAGGGGGCGCGAACAATGAGCAGTTCTTC
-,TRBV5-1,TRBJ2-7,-,CASSFGLFAYEQYF,TGCGCCAGCAGTTTCGGTCTGTTTGCCTACGAGCAGTACTTC
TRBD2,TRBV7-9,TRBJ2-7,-,CASSLFLSGAPYEQYF,TGTGCCAGCAGCTTATTCCTAAGCGGGGCTCCCTACGAGCAGTACTTC
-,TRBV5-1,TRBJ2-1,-,CASDTGMRNEQFF,TGCGCCAGCGACACGGGGATGAGGAATGAGCAGTTCTTC
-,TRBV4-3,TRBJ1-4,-,CASSQRSGGFNEKLFF,TGCGCCAGCAGCCAAAGGAGCGGAGGTTTCAATGAAAAACTGTTTTTT
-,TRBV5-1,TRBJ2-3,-,CASVRTDTDTQYF,TGCGCCAGCGTCCGGACAGACACAGATACGCAGTATTTT
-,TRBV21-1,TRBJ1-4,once,CASSKGGQGEKLFF,TGTGCCAGCAGCAAGGGGGGGCAGGGGGAAAAACTGTTTTTT
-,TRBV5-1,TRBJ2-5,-,CASSSLASGGGGYQETQYF,TGCGCCAGCAGCTCCTTGGCCTCAGGAGGGGGGGGCTACCAAGAGACCCAGTACTTC
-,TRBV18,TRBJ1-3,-,CASSNSQGFSGNTIYF,TGTGCCAGCTCGAATTCCCAGGGGTTTTCTGGAAACACCATATATTTT
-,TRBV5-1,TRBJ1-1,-,CASSLSGQANTEAFF,TGCGCCAGCAGCTTGTCAGGGCAGGCGAACACTGAAGCTTTCTTT
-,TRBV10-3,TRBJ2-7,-,CAISELDFWQYF,TGTGCCATCAGTGAGCTGGACTTTTGGCAGTACTTC
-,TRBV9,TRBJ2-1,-,CASSVESSYNEQFF,TGTGCCAGCAGCGTCGAGAGCTCCTACAATGAGCAGTTCTTC
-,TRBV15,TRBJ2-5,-,CATKPYQETQYF,TGTGCCACCAAGCCCTACCAAGAGACCCAGTACTTC
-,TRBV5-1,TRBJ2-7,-,CASSEGFAQYSYEQYF,TGCGCCAGCAGCGAGGGATTCGCCCAATACTCCTACGAGCAGTACTTC
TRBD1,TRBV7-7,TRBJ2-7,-,CASSWDRDGEQYF,TGTGCTAGCAGCTGGGACAGGGATGGCGAGCAGTACTTC
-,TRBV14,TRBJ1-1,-,CASSQVGGTEAFF,TGTGCCAGCAGCCAAGTAGGCGGCACTGAAGCTTTCTTT
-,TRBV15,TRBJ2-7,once,CATSTSDGGRSSYEQYF,TGTGCCACCAGCACCTCTGACGGGGGGCGGTCTTCCTACGAGCAGTACTTC
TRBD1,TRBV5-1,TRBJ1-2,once,CASSLRASWTGYGYTF,TGCGCCAGCAGCTTGAGGGCGTCGTGGACAGGGTACGGCTACACCTTC
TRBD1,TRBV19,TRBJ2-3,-,CASSIMQGADTQYF,TGTGCCAGTAGTATTATGCAGGGGGCAGATACGCAGTATTTT
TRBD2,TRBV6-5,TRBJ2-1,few,CASSYLGLAEDNEQFF,TGTGCCAGCAGTTACCTGGGACTAGCGGAGGACAATGAGCAGTTCTTC
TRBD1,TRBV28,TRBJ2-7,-,CASNTGQGGYEQYF,TGTGCCAGCAACACAGGACAGGGCGGATACGAGCAGTACTTC
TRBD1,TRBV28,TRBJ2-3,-,CASSLVPPGQGSRDTQYF,TGTGCCAGCAGTTTAGTACCACCGGGACAGGGGTCACGCGATACGCAGTATTTT
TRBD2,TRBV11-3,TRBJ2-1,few,CASSLWGLAGVEQFF,TGTGCCAGCAGCTTATGGGGGCTAGCGGGAGTTGAGCAGTTCTTC
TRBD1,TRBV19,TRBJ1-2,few,CASSLPQGAYGYTF,TGTGCCAGTAGCCTACCTCAGGGGGCCTATGGCTACACCTTC
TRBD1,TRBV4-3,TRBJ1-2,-,CASSQSTGFGYTF,TGCGCCAGCAGCCAATCGACAGGGTTCGGCTACACCTTC
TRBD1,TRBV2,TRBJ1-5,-,CASSEGQVNQPQHF,TGTGCCAGCAGTGAGGGACAGGTCAATCAGCCCCAGCATTTT
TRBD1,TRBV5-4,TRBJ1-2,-,CASSWTGGGYGYTF,TGTGCCAGCAGCTGGACAGGGGGCGGTTATGGCTACACCTTC
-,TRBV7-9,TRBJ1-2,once,CASGGGRPLNYGYTF,TGTGCCAGCGGGGGGGGCCGTCCGTTAAACTATGGCTACACCTTC
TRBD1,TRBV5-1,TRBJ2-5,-,CASSLTGGQETQYF,TGCGCCAGCAGCTTAACAGGGGGCCAAGAGACCCAGTACTTC
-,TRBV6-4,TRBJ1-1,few,CASSDSNRATEAFF,TGTGCCAGCAGTGATTCCAACAGGGCCACTGAAGCTTTCTTT
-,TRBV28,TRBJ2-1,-,CASSFSYAYNEQFF,TGTGCCAGCAGTTTCTCCTACGCATACAATGAGCAGTTCTTC
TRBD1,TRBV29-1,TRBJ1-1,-,CTARQQGANTEAFF,TGCACCGCGCGCCAACAGGGGGCGAACACTGAAGCTTTCTTT
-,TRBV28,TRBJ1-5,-,CASSLKDWGHKRLNQPQHF,TGTGCCAGCAGTCTGAAGGATTGGGGGCACAAGAGACTAAATCAGCCCCAGCATTTT
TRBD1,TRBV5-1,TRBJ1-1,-,CASSFSGTGFTEAFF,TGCGCCAGCAGCTTTTCCGGGACAGGGTTTACTGAAGCTTTCTTT
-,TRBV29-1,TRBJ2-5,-,CSARPSQETQYF,TGCAGCGCTAGGCCGTCACAAGAGACCCAGTACTTC
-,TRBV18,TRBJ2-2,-,CASFFGQRNTGELFF,TGTGCCAGCTTCTTCGGACAGCGGAACACCGGGGAGCTGTTTTTT
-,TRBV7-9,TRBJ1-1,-,CASSLAQGSKAFF,TGTGCCAGCAGCTTAGCCCAGGGGAGTAAAGCTTTCTTT
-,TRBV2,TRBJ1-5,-,CASQVADPNQPQHF,TGTGCCAGCCAAGTGGCAGATCCCAATCAGCCCCAGCATTTT
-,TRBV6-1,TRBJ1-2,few,CASSVRASGYGYTF,TGTGCCAGCAGTGTGAGGGCGTCGGGCTATGGCTACACCTTC
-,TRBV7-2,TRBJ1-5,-,CASSLVPGINQPQHF,TGTGCCAGCAGCTTAGTGCCAGGGATCAATCAGCCCCAGCATTTT
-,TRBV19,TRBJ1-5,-,CASSIVGEGGNQPQHF,TGTGCCAGTAGTATAGTCGGGGAAGGGGGAAATCAGCCCCAGCATTTT
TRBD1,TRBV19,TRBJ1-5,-,CASGTGERRNQPQHF,TGTGCCAGTGGGACAGGGGAGAGGAGGAATCAGCCCCAGCATTTT
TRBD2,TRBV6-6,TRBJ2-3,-,CASSYAEVLADTQYF,TGTGCCAGCAGTTACGCGGAGGTACTAGCGGATACGCAGTATTTT
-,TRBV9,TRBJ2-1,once,CASSVASGPYNEQFF,TGTGCCAGCAGCGTAGCTTCTGGGCCCTACAATGAGCAGTTCTTC
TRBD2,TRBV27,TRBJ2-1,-,CASSLFRPGGPYNEQFF,TGTGCCAGCAGTTTATTCCGACCGGGAGGGCCCTACAATGAGCAGTTCTTC
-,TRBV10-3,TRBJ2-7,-,CAISGATSYEQYF,TGTGCCATCAGTGGGGCCACTTCCTACGAGCAGTACTTC
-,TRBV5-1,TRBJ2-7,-,CASSGHNPHEQYF,TGCGCCAGCAGCGGACATAACCCCCACGAGCAGTACTTC
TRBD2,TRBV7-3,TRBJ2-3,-,CASSGKLAGIGTQYF,TGTGCCAGCAGCGGAAAACTAGCGGGAATTGGTACGCAGTATTTT
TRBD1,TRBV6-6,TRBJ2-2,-,CASNSQGESGELFF,TGTGCCAGCAATTCACAGGGGGAGTCCGGGGAGCTGTTTTTT
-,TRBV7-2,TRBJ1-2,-,CASSSPATGNGYTF,TGTGCCAGCAGCTCGCCGGCCACAGGGAATGGCTACACCTTC
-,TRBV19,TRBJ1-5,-,CASSLRDYNQPQHF,TGTGCCAGTAGTCTGAGGGATTATAATCAGCCCCAGCATTTT
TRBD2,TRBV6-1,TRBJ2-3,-,CASSELAGADTQYF,TGTGCCAGCAGTGAACTAGCGGGAGCAGATACGCAGTATTTT
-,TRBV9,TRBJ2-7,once,CASSVRTDYEQYF,TGTGCCAGCAGCGTAAGAACAGACTACGAGCAGTACTTC
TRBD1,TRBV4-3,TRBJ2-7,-,CASSPGTGSEQYF,TGCGCCAGCAGCCCGGGGACAGGGAGCGAGCAGTACTTC
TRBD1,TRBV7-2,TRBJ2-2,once,CASSLRTGGPGELFF,TGTGCCAGCAGCCTCCGGACAGGGGGCCCCGGGGAGCTGTTTTTT